This T cell receptor beta chain was identified during a study of metastatic and nonmetastatic thyroid tumors (dated by TCRdb to the early 2020s). General notes on the study: The researchers compared repertoires between peripheral blood samples and tumor or nodule tissue samples from patients with malignant or benign thyroid disease. What the study reported, not specific to this receptor: In both blood and tumor samples, TCR beta diversity was reported to be significantly higher in malignant tumors than in benign nodules.

Library method: PCR. The sequencer listed for this sample is Illumina HiSeq 4000. High-throughput sequencing was used to profile the CDR3 region of the TCR beta-chain in every patient. In the authors' own workflow: Drawing on CDR3 differences between clinicopathological groups, the researchers built a classifier meant to tell apart patients with distant-metastatic papillary thyroid cancer. Repertoire diversity was assessed with the Shannon index, and tumor-blood repertoire similarity with the Morisita-Horn index. Using fastp at Q25 and MiXCR, TCRdb reprocessed the public reads and kept productive beta chains. These V and J calls rely on TCRdb rather than the paper's analysis. This sample is represented by around 28,000 clones; 13% of them were singletons. About 5.3% of the sample rests with the top ten. This clone was recorded many times. Which antigen it targets is not known. Base qualities are missing; no much larger clone stands one base away. Other DNA sequences in this sample translate to the same CDR3.

None of the patients had been given any treatment before thyroid surgery. Using T-cell receptor beta sequencing, the researchers looked back retrospectively at clinical samples from patients, gathered between the early 2010s and the late 2010s. The trim is 0 bases for V and 8 bases for J, with a gap of 8 bases between the germline ends. The CDR1 and CDR2 encoded by the germline V gene are SGHRS and YFSETQ. From the cysteine up to the phenylalanine, the CDR3 has a length of 12 residues. Of the read, only the CDR3 DNA is kept; its 36 bases are in frame from base 1. This clonotype originated in a female donor with papillary thyroid cancer or a benign thyroid nodule (not recorded which). Some clones in this sample may be carry-over from other donors' samples. Sequencing was carried out using blood. The rearranged segments are TRBV5-1 and TRBJ1-2, with the D gene uncertain. The DNA reads as follows: TGCGCCAGCAGCTTGGGTACGGGAGGCTACACCTTC. Translated, it gives CASSLGTGGYTF.